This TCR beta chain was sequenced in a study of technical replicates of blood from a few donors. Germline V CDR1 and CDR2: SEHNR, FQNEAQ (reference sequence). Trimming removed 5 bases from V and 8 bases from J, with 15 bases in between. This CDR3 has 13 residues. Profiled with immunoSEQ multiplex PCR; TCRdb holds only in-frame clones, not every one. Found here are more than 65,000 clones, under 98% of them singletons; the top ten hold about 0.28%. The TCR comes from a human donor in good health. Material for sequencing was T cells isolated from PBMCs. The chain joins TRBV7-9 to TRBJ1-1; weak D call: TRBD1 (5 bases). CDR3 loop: CASSQDSLREAFF. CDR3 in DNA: TGTGCCAGCAGCCAAGACAGCCTGCGAGAAGCTTTCTTT.